This T cell receptor beta chain was recorded in a study of CD8 T cells in ankylosing spondylitis. General study points: About 8 highly homologous variants made up a TCR beta motif, and this motif appeared characteristic of ankylosing spondylitis blood.

This clonotype has a handful of counts. Antigen: not known. Each TCR beta library was made by quantitative 5'-RACE that incorporated molecular barcodes. TCRdb used MiXCR to reprocess the 5' RACE reads, holding one entry per CDR3 protein. The table includes 200,000 to 250,000 distinct CDR3 sequences, approximately 20% detected once. The sequence came from a male donor with ankylosing spondylitis. Sequencing used blood, either unsorted or a sorted T cell fraction (not recorded which).

CDR3: CASSQMGGEYNQPQHF. The CDR3 DNA is TGTGCCAGCAGCCAAATGGGTGGGGAATACAATCAGCCCCAGCATTTT. The gene calls are TRBV4-2 and TRBJ1-5, with D unclear. CDR1 is LGHNA, CDR2 YNFKEQ, per germline. Between the trimmed V and J ends, which lost 2 bases and 3 bases, there was a span of 14 bases. The CDR3 is made up of 16 amino acids.